This TCR beta chain was observed in a study (dated by TCRdb to the mid-2010s). CDR1 KGHSH and CDR2 LQKENI are derived from the germline V gene. From its cysteine to its phenylalanine, the CDR3 spans 13 amino acids. The entry retains the CDR3 DNA only, 39 bases that are in frame from base 1. Trimming removed 6 bases from V and 6 bases from J; the gene matches leave 6 bases unexplained. As concerns this clonotype: Its binding antigen is unknown. There are no base qualities to consult, and no much larger clone falls within one base.

The receptor library was made with RT-PCR. Data came from an Illumina MiSeq. TCRdb reran the public reads through fastp at Q25 and MiXCR, keeping productive beta chains. One record per CDR3 amino acid sequence lists the most common genes and DNA. Within this sample are about 700,000 distinct CDR3 sequences, with around 14% of them counted one time only. The leading ten clones occupy roughly 3.9% of the sample. This sequence originates from a female donor in good health, serving as a healthy control. Sequencing was performed on memory CD4+ T cells from blood. The rearranged segments are TRBV18 and TRBJ1-2; the junction holds 8 bases that match TRBD1. The CDR3 region has the sequence CASSGSGGDGYTF. The sequenced DNA is TGTGCCAGCTCGGGGTCAGGGGGCGATGGCTACACCTTC.